This T cell receptor (beta chain) was recorded in a study of blood T cells in healthy people across ages. Study-wide context: For every two T cells, template switching captured about one barcoded beta molecule. Study-wide results and caveats: Diversity estimates from one million T cells were considered underestimates.

Germline V lookup: CDR1 MGHRA, CDR2 YSYEKL. This CDR3 spans 15 amino acids. V lost 7 bases, J lost 8 bases, and 7 bases stayed unmatched. A note on this clonotype: What it binds is not known.

Drawn from each donor were approximately 10 milliliters of peripheral blood. A sample-barcoded 5' primer and a J-beta primer mix were used in a second PCR of about 7 to 12 cycles. TCRdb itself ran the 5' RACE reads through MiXCR, one entry per CDR3 protein. Among over 950,000 distinct CDR3 sequences listed, approximately 38% were seen once. The chain links TRBV4-1 to TRBJ2-1; 14 nucleotides agree with TRBD2. Sequencing was performed on blood. This TCR was recovered from a man younger than 30 in good health. DNA for the CDR3: TGCGCCAGCACCCTGACTAGCGGGGGGGCTGATGAGCAGTTCTTC. Its protein is CASTLTSGGADEQFF.